This passage covers 29 T cell receptor beta chains from one sample sequenced in a study of cytomegalovirus exposure and HLA in healthy donors. PCR involved 60 Vbeta and 13 Jbeta primers. Here immunoSEQ multiplex PCR was the method, and the copy in TCRdb shows in-frame clones only, minus some. Here the sample spans some 150,000 clones, roughly 62% being singletons. What was sequenced was PBMCs. The receptor source for this set is a man in his sixties in good health and CMV-seronegative.

V usage is TRBV4-1 and J usage is TRBJ2-5, with a tentative D call TRBD2 (5 bases). CDR3 size: 16 residues. The V gene lost 5 bases and the J gene lost 4 bases, with 20 bases spanning the gap. The V gene's germline CDR1 is MGHRA and CDR2 YSYEKL. CDR3 bases: TGCGCCAGCAGCTTTGATCTGGGCGAGGGTTCAGAGACCCAGTACTTC. Protein: CASSFDLGEGSETQYF.

The gene calls are TRBV5-1 and TRBJ2-3; 10 bases are shared with TRBD1. V dropped 1 base and J dropped 6; count of bases not matched to a gene: 2. CDR1 is SGHRS and CDR2 is YFSETQ in the germline V gene. This CDR3 comprises 14 residues. CDR3 in amino acids: CASSLRQGADTQYF. CDR3 DNA: TGCGCCAGCAGCTTGAGACAGGGGGCGGATACGCAGTATTTT.

V gene TRBV7-9 combines with J gene TRBJ2-6, with a weak D call TRBD1 (5 bases). The germline V gene encodes CDR1 SEHNR and CDR2 FQNEAQ (reference sequence). Trimming removed 2 bases from V and 1 base from J, with 12 bases in between. The CDR3 totals 17 residues. The DNA of the CDR3 is TGTGCCAGCAGCTTATTGGGCAGGGCATCTGGGGCCAACGTCCTGACTTTC. Residues: CASSLLGRASGANVLTF.

This rearrangement joins TRBV7-2 to TRBJ1-5; no definite D call. This CDR3 is built from 17 residues. V lost 3 bases to trimming and J lost 3 bases, with 18 bases between them. The germline V gene encodes CDR1 SGHTA and CDR2 FQGNSA. Here the CDR3 DNA reads TGTGCCAGCAGCTTCGGAGGCCTCCAGTCTTCCAATCAGCCCCAGCATTTT. Protein product: CASSFGGLQSSNQPQHF.

The CDR3: CAWSTGTGDYEQYF. CDR3 sequence (DNA): TGTGCCTGGAGTACTGGGACGGGGGACTACGAGCAGTACTTC. The rearrangement uses TRBV30 and TRBJ2-7; maybe TRBD2 (6 bases). From germline, CDR1 is GTSNPN and CDR2 SVGIG (reference sequence). V was pared by 2 bases and J by 3 bases, with 14 bases between. The CDR3 runs to 14 residues.

The CDR3 DNA is TGTGCCATCAGTGATCCCGGGACTAGCGGGATGGGGCAGTACTTC. Translating it yields CAISDPGTSGMGQYF. The genes are TRBV10-3 and TRBJ2-7; 13 bases are shared with TRBD2. This CDR3 region has 15 residues. Germline V gene lookup returns CDR1 ENHRY and CDR2 SYGVKD. The V segment lost 3 bases and the J segment 9 bases; nucleotides outside the gene matches: 8.

The V call is TRBV28, the J call TRBJ2-3; 10 positions match TRBD2. This CDR3 has 20 amino acids. Germline lookup yields CDR1 MDHEN and CDR2 SYDVKM. V lost 8 bases to trimming and J lost 3 bases; unmatched junction nucleotides: 23. The CDR3, as DNA: TGTGCCAGCCCCCCTTCAAGAGGGCTAGCGGGAGAGCTGGGGACAGATACGCAGTATTTT. It specifies CASPPSRGLAGELGTDTQYF.

The J gene is TRBJ1-1, the V gene TRBV20-1; D is unclear. CDR1 is DFQATT and CDR2 is SNEGSKA in the germline V gene (reference sequence). The CDR3 runs to 11 residues. CDR3 DNA sequence: TGCACAACGAGCAGGCACACTGAAGCTTTCTTT. Translation: CTTSRHTEAFF.

The rearrangement links TRBV11-2 to TRBJ2-2; D is possibly TRBD2 (6 bases). The germline gives CDR1 SGHAT, CDR2 FQNNGV. Trimming took off 3 bases at V and 0 bases at J, with 11 bases between the two ends. The length of the CDR3 is 16 residues. CDR3 amino acids: CASSFGGDPNTGELFF. For the CDR3, the DNA is TGTGCCAGCAGCTTCGGAGGGGATCCGAACACCGGGGAGCTGTTTTTT.

This clone has just a few counts. CDR3 nucleotides: TGTGCCAGCAGTTTATACAGCTTACAAGAGACCCAGTACTTC. Residues: CASSLYSLQETQYF. The chain has TRBV7-6 and TRBJ2-5; D gene ambiguous. Deletions cut 6 bases from V and 2 bases from J, with 13 bases between. Germline V gene lookup returns CDR1 SGHVS and CDR2 FNYEAQ. The CDR3 consists of 14 residues.

This chain joins TRBV19 and TRBJ2-7; D may be TRBD1 (6 bases). The CDR3 loop spans 13 amino acids. The germline V gene has CDR1 LNHDA and CDR2 SQIVND (reference sequence). The ends were cut back, 6 bases at V and 5 bases at J, with 14 bases in the middle. In nucleotides, the CDR3 is TGTGCCAGTAGCCTAGGGGGTCGCGACGAGCAGTACTTC. Its translation is CASSLGGRDEQYF.

The V call is TRBV29-1, the J call TRBJ2-5; the match to TRBD2 covers 9 bases. With the DNA end fitting TRBJ2-7 better, the J assignment may be wrong. The CDR3 has 14 residues. Germline values: CDR1 SQVTM, CDR2 ANQGSEA. As DNA, the CDR3 is TGCAGCGTTATTGCGGGAGGGCCCCTTTACGAGCAGTACTTC. It specifies CSVIAGGPLYEQYF.

The V gene is TRBV19, the J gene TRBJ1-1; D possibly corresponds to TRBD1 (6 bases). In germline, CDR1 is LNHDA, CDR2 SQIVND (reference sequence). The CDR3 is 16 residues long. With 3 bases removed from V and 1 base from J, the gap between germline ends came to 15 bases. The CDR3 sequence: CASSMGANIPNTEAFF. CDR3 DNA: TGTGCCAGTAGTATGGGGGCAAACATTCCGAACACTGAAGCTTTCTTT. The full variable domain, in which reference TRBV19 and TRBJ1-1 provide the parts outside the CDR3, is DGGITQSPKYLFRKEGQNVTLSCEQNLNHDAMYWYRQDPGQGLRLIYYSQIVNDFQKGDIAEGYSVSREKKESFPLTVTSAQKNPTAFYLCASSMGANIPNTEAFFGQGTRLTVV.

In its sample, this clone was seen a few times. Other DNA sequences in this specimen translate into the identical CDR3. The chain joins TRBV4-2 to TRBJ2-1, with D possibly TRBD2 on 5 matching bases. V was pared by 0 bases and J by 0 bases, with 9 bases between. The V gene's germline CDR1 is LGHNA and CDR2 YNFKEQ. The CDR3 is 16 amino acids. CDR3 amino acids: CASSQDRGSSYNEQFF. DNA of the CDR3: TGTGCCAGCAGCCAAGATCGAGGGAGCTCCTACAATGAGCAGTTCTTC.

V is TRBV19 and J is TRBJ1-5; TRBD1 matches at 7 bases. This CDR3 has 13 amino acids. The germline CDR1 and CDR2 sequences are LNHDA and SQIVND (reference sequence). The J segment lost 3 bases and the V segment lost 9 bases, leaving 5 bases of the junction unmatched. CDR3 bases: TGTGCCAGCGATGACAGGGACAATCAGCCCCAGCATTTT. Its protein is CASDDRDNQPQHF.

This rearrangement joins TRBV28 to TRBJ1-1; a possible D gene is TRBD1 (6 bases). V lost 2 bases to trimming and J lost 1 base, with 8 bases between them. This CDR3 is built from 14 residues. Germline V gene data show CDR1 as MDHEN and CDR2 as SYDVKM. The CDR3 reads CASSLQGRNTEAFF. Written as DNA, the CDR3 is TGTGCCAGCAGTTTACAGGGGAGGAACACTGAAGCTTTCTTT.

This clone was counted a few times. V and J are TRBV30 and TRBJ2-7; tentative D call: TRBD1 (6 bases). The V end lost 2 bases, the J end lost 5 bases, and 16 bases lay between the germline ends. Germline values: CDR1 GTSNPN, CDR2 SVGIG (reference sequence). The length of the CDR3 is 14 residues. DNA of the CDR3: TGTGCCTGGAGTCCGAGGACAGCAGTCCACGAGCAGTACTTC. Translating it yields CAWSPRTAVHEQYF.

The rearrangement joins TRBV6-5 to TRBJ1-5; tentative D call: TRBD1 (5 bases). CDR1 and CDR2 (germline): MNHEY, SVGAGI. Trimming pared 4 bases from V and 7 bases from J, leaving 20 bases between. The length of the CDR3 is 16 residues. The CDR3 DNA reads as TGTGCCAGCAGTTCACGACAAGCAGGGTTAAGCCAGCCCCAGCATTTT. The encoded protein is CASSSRQAGLSQPQHF.

The chain employs TRBV27 and TRBJ2-1; 8 bases map to TRBD2. Germline CDR1 reads MNHEY; CDR2 reads SMNVEV (reference sequence). The junction had 9 bases not matched to a gene; V was cut back by 5 bases and J by 0 bases. The CDR3 covers 17 residues. As DNA, the CDR3 is TGTGCCAGCAGTGCCGGGGGGGGCTCCCGCTCCTACAATGAGCAGTTCTTC. The encoded protein is CASSAGGGSRSYNEQFF.

In this sample, this clone turned up once. This rearrangement joins TRBV9 to TRBJ2-1; 9 bases map to TRBD2. The germline CDR1 and CDR2 sequences are SGDLS and YYNGEE. The CDR3 is 17 amino acids. V shed 3 bases and J 2 bases; nucleotides not matched to a gene: 9. CDR3 residues: CASSAGTSLGPYNEQFF. Written as DNA, the CDR3 is TGTGCCAGCAGCGCCGGGACTAGCTTGGGCCCCTACAATGAGCAGTTCTTC.

The chain is built from TRBV19 and TRBJ2-3; TRBD1 matches 8 bases. The CDR3 spans 13 residues. The germline V gene encodes CDR1 LNHDA and CDR2 SQIVND (reference sequence). V was clipped by 8 bases and J by 3 bases; unmatched bases: 4. DNA of the CDR3: TGTGCCAGTGCGGGACAGGTGACAGATACGCAGTATTTT. Amino acids: CASAGQVTDTQYF.

The V call is TRBV5-4, the J call TRBJ2-3; TRBD2 matches at 13 bases. The CDR3 is 17 amino acids. Germline V CDR1 and CDR2: SGHNT, YYREEE (reference sequence). The V and J ends lost 4 bases and 1 base, in that order; junction bases with no gene match: 6. This CDR3 reads CASSTRTSGSGTDTQYF. CDR3 bases: TGTGCCAGCAGCACCCGGACTAGCGGGAGCGGCACAGATACGCAGTATTTT.

The rearrangement links TRBV30 to TRBJ2-1; 7 bases fit TRBD2. The junction had 5 bases not matched to a gene; V was cut back by 0 bases and J by 12 bases. Germline-derived CDR1 and CDR2 are GTSNPN and SVGIG (reference sequence). The CDR3 has 12 amino acids. CDR3 bases: TGTGCCTGGAGTGTTCGGGGGGACGTGCAGTTCTTC. Its translation: CAWSVRGDVQFF. The variable domain in full, completed from reference TRBV30 and TRBJ2-1, reads SQTIHQWPATLVQPVGSPLSLECTVEGTSNPNLYWYRQAAGRGLQLLFYSVGIGQISSEVPQNLSASRPQDRQFILSSKKLLLSDSGFYLCAWSVRGDVQFFGPGTRLTVL.

V and J are TRBV5-6 and TRBJ2-5; possibly TRBD1 for D (6 bases). The DNA end favors TRBJ2-7, so the J call may be wrong. The V gene's germline CDR1 is SGHDT and CDR2 YYEEEE. This CDR3 spans 13 amino acids. CDR3 sequence reads: CASMRGAGAEQYF. The DNA of the CDR3 is TGTGCCAGCATGCGAGGGGCAGGGGCCGAGCAGTACTTC.

The table lists this clone with a count of one. This chain links TRBV28 with TRBJ1-5; maybe TRBD1 (5 bases). This CDR3 comprises 14 residues. V lost 6 bases and J lost 5, with 14 bases in between. CDR1 is MDHEN and CDR2 is SYDVKM in the germline V gene. The CDR3, as DNA: TGTGCCAGCAGCTACGCGACAGTAGATCAGCCCCAGCATTTT. Translating it yields CASSYATVDQPQHF. Variable domain in full (rest from reference TRBV28 and TRBJ1-5): DVKVTQSSRYLVKRTGEKVFLECVQDMDHENMFWYRQDPGLGLRLIYFSYDVKMKEKGDIPEGYSVSREKKERFSLILESASTNQTSMYLCASSYATVDQPQHFGDGTRLSIL.

This chain connects TRBV5-6 to TRBJ2-5; TRBD1 matches at 10 bases. Germline lookup yields CDR1 SGHDT and CDR2 YYEEEE. The CDR3 consists of 13 residues. V lost 6 bases, J lost 4 bases, and 3 bases stayed unmatched. The CDR3: CASTRDRGETQYF. The CDR3 DNA reads TGTGCCAGCACCCGGGACAGGGGAGAGACCCAGTACTTC.

The CDR3 nucleotides read TGTGCCAGTTTACCGGGACAGGGGGCTTCCGGGGAGCTGTTTTTT. This translates into CASLPGQGASGELFF. The chain links TRBV19 to TRBJ2-2; the match to TRBD1 covers 12 bases. Germline V gene sequence: CDR1 LNHDA, CDR2 SQIVND (reference sequence). This CDR3 contains 15 residues. J lost 6 bases, V lost 8 bases, and 7 bases had no gene match.

The chain combines TRBV7-9 with TRBJ1-1; the D is unclear. From germline, CDR1 is SEHNR and CDR2 FQNEAQ (reference sequence). V shed 1 base and J shed 1 base, with 7 bases lying between them. The CDR3 runs to 14 residues. The CDR3 is CASSLDPRNTEAFF. CDR3 sequence (DNA): TGTGCCAGCAGCTTAGATCCCAGGAACACTGAAGCTTTCTTT. Drawing the rest from reference TRBV7-9 and TRBJ1-1, the complete variable domain is DTGVSQNPRHKITKRGQNVTFRCDPISEHNRLYWYRQTLGQGPEFLTYFQNEAQLEKSRLLSDRFSAERPKGSFSTLEIQRTEQGDSAMYLCASSLDPRNTEAFFGQGTRLTVV.

The chain couples TRBV7-9 to TRBJ2-5, with D maybe TRBD1 (5 bases). The J call may be in error: the DNA end matches TRBJ2-7 better. This CDR3 has 13 amino acids. Germline values: CDR1 SEHNR, CDR2 FQNEAQ (reference sequence). The CDR3 coding sequence is TGTGCCAGCAGCACACAGCAGGGTTACGAGCAGTACTTC. Its translation is CASSTQQGYEQYF.